Presented here are 28 T cell receptor beta chains from one specimen sequenced in a study of T-cell reconstitution after alpha-beta-depleted transplantation in children. TCRbeta library construction was performed incorporating unique molecular identifiers. TCRdb independently ran MiXCR on the PCR reads; one entry per CDR3 protein. The sample records approximately 400,000 distinct CDR3 sequences, under 20% being singletons. The specimen comprised PBMCs, mostly from graft donor cells, sampled 360 days after TCRalphabeta/CD19-depleted stem cell transplant. The source of these receptors is a boy less than two years old who had a stem cell transplant for Wiskott-Aldrich syndrome, so the T cells may come from the graft donor.

The rearrangement uses TRBV7-9 and TRBJ2-1; TRBD1 agrees at 10 bases. Germline loops: CDR1 SEHNR, CDR2 FQNEAQ (reference sequence). V shed 5 bases, J shed 6 bases, and the junction held 10 bases outside the gene matches. This CDR3 region has 16 residues. CDR3 bases: TGTGCCAGCAGCCCGTTTTCCGGGACAGGGGTCAATGAGCAGTTCTTC. Protein product: CASSPFSGTGVNEQFF.

This clonotype showed up just a few times. The rearrangement joins TRBV7-2 to TRBJ2-3; 8 bases align to TRBD2. Germline V CDR1 and CDR2: SGHTA, FQGNSA. V shed 4 bases, J shed 7 bases, and the junction held 10 bases outside the gene matches. CDR3 length equals 15 residues. The CDR3 coding sequence is TGTGCCAGCAGCTCACTAGCGGCCCCTTCAAATACGCAGTATTTT. This encodes CASSSLAAPSNTQYF.

This rearrangement joins TRBV7-2 to TRBJ2-3; 8 bases match TRBD2. V was clipped by 5 bases and J by 4 bases; unmatched bases: 5. Germline V gives CDR1 SGHTA, CDR2 FQGNSA. This CDR3 has 14 residues. Written as DNA, the CDR3 is TGTGCCAGCAGCACTCAAGCGGGAGCAGATACGCAGTATTTT. Amino acids: CASSTQAGADTQYF.

This clonotype was observed a few times. The rearrangement joins TRBV10-3 to TRBJ2-3; TRBD1 matches at 12 bases. The CDR3 totals 15 residues. The junction had 5 bases not matched to a gene; V was cut back by 7 bases and J by 3 bases. CDR1 ENHRY and CDR2 SYGVKD come from the germline V gene. The CDR3 spells CAIKGQGARTDTQYF. The CDR3 DNA reads as TGTGCCATCAAGGGACAGGGGGCGCGAACAGATACGCAGTATTTT.

This clonotype was seen only a few times. J is TRBJ2-7 and V is TRBV2; D is uncertain. Germline CDR1 reads SNHLY; CDR2 reads FYNNEI. Trimming removed 7 bases at V and 4 bases at J, with 8 bases between. This CDR3 region has 11 residues. The CDR3 is CASTERYEQYF. CDR3 DNA sequence: TGTGCCAGCACCGAGAGATACGAGCAGTACTTC.

This clonotype was recorded at least ten times. This sequence joins TRBV5-1 and TRBJ2-3; the D call may be TRBD1 or TRBD2 (5 bases each). Trimming cost V 4 bases and J 4 bases, with 16 bases left between them. Per the germline V gene, CDR1 is SGHRS and CDR2 is YFSETQ. This CDR3 has 15 amino acids. The CDR3 is CASSIDRDGPDTQYF. As DNA, the CDR3 is TGCGCCAGCAGCATTGACCGGGACGGACCAGATACGCAGTATTTT.

The chain couples TRBV5-6 to TRBJ2-3; 12 bases line up with TRBD2. This CDR3 spans 16 amino acids. V was clipped by 0 bases and J by 5 bases; unmatched bases: 4. Germline V gene sequence: CDR1 SGHDT, CDR2 YYEEEE. CDR3 amino acids: CASSLGTSGVKDTQYF. As DNA, the CDR3 is TGTGCCAGCAGCTTGGGGACTAGCGGGGTTAAAGATACGCAGTATTTT. The full variable domain, its missing parts supplied by reference TRBV5-6 and TRBJ2-3, is DAGVTQSPTHLIKTRGQQVTLRCSPKSGHDTVSWYQQALGQGPQFIFQYYEEEERQRGNFPDRFSGHQFPNYSSELNVNALLLGDSALYLCASSLGTSGVKDTQYFGPGTRLTVL.

This clonotype appeared a few times. The rearrangement joins TRBV10-2 to TRBJ2-7; unclear D gene. Germline loops: CDR1 WSHSY, CDR2 SAAADI. The CDR3 is made up of 13 amino acids. The V end lost 6 bases, the J end lost 4 bases, and 13 bases lay between the germline ends. CDR3 sequence: CASRPGAAYEQYF. The CDR3 DNA reads as TGCGCCAGCAGACCCGGTGCTGCGTACGAGCAGTACTTC.

The chain has TRBV11-1 and TRBJ2-6, with a weak D call TRBD1 (5 bases). Trimming shortened V by 5 bases and J by 0 bases, and 17 bases separated the two germline ends. The CDR3 has 18 amino acids. The germline V gene encodes CDR1 SGHAT and CDR2 FQDESV (reference sequence). As DNA, the CDR3 is TGTGCCAGCAGCGGGCTCCCAGACAGTTCCTCTGGGGCCAACGTCCTGACTTTC. Its translation is CASSGLPDSSSGANVLTF.

This clonotype was detected only a few times. This chain links TRBV20-1 with TRBJ1-2, with no clear D. The germline gives CDR1 DFQATT, CDR2 SNEGSKA (reference sequence). The CDR3 covers 12 residues. V lost 1 base and J lost 4, with 7 bases in between. The DNA for the CDR3 is TGCAGTGCTAGAGTCCCAGTCTATGGCTACACCTTC. Its translation is CSARVPVYGYTF.

The chain carries TRBV30 and TRBJ2-7; TRBD1 matches 9 bases. The V gene's germline CDR1 is GTSNPN and CDR2 SVGIG (reference sequence). The CDR3 is 13 residues long. V dropped 2 bases and J dropped 9; count of bases not matched to a gene: 8. CDR3 in amino acids: CAWSRDRVDLQYF. DNA of the CDR3: TGTGCCTGGAGTAGGGACAGGGTTGATTTGCAGTACTTC.

The V and J genes are TRBV2 and TRBJ2-6; D is uncertain. V dropped 1 base and J dropped 2 bases, with 6 bases sitting between them. The CDR3 covers 15 residues. Per germline, CDR1 SNHLY and CDR2 FYNNEI. The CDR3 loop reads CASSEGVAGANVLTF. The CDR3 DNA is TGTGCCAGCAGTGAAGGAGTGGCTGGGGCCAACGTCCTGACTTTC. Drawing the rest from reference TRBV2 and TRBJ2-6, the complete variable domain is EPEVTQTPSHQVTQMGQEVILRCVPISNHLYFYWYRQILGQKVEFLVSFYNNEISEKSEIFDDQFSVERPDGSNFTLKIRSTKLEDSAMYFCASSEGVAGANVLTFGAGSRLTVL.

This clonotype has just a few counts. V gene TRBV2 combines with J gene TRBJ2-7; TRBD2 aligns across 8 bases. V lost 7 bases and J lost 0; bases outside the gene matches: 8. The V gene's germline CDR1 is SNHLY and CDR2 FYNNEI. The CDR3 contains 15 residues. As DNA, the CDR3 is TGTGCCAGCACGCGGGAGGCGAGGAGCTCCTACGAGCAGTACTTC. This translates into CASTREARSSYEQYF.

The chain combines TRBV19 with TRBJ2-1; D not certain. There are 15 residues in the CDR3. Trimming left V 3 bases short and J 6 bases short, with 15 bases between. CDR1 is LNHDA, CDR2 SQIVND, per germline (reference sequence). The CDR3 here is CASSIGPWPLNEQFF. In DNA form, the CDR3 reads TGTGCCAGTAGTATCGGGCCGTGGCCCCTCAATGAGCAGTTCTTC.

The chain links TRBV12-3 or TRBV12-4 to TRBJ2-1; no firm D call. The CDR3 has 15 amino acids. Between the trimmed V and J ends, which lost 7 bases and 0 bases, there was a span of 13 bases. The CDR3 DNA reads as TGTGCCAGCAATAGAGACCCCAACTCCTACAATGAGCAGTTCTTC. Its protein product is CASNRDPNSYNEQFF.

In this sample, this clonotype turned up a few times. This rearrangement joins TRBV2 to TRBJ2-1, with D unresolved. The ends were cut back, 4 bases at V and 4 bases at J, with 23 bases in the middle. This CDR3 has 18 amino acids. Germline lookup yields CDR1 SNHLY and CDR2 FYNNEI. The CDR3 DNA follows: TGTGCCAGCAGTGTATTCTATTGGGGAACTAAGGAATACAATGAGCAGTTCTTC. It yields the protein CASSVFYWGTKEYNEQFF.

The chain links TRBV5-6 to TRBJ1-4, with D uncertain. This CDR3 has 14 residues. In germline, CDR1 is SGHDT, CDR2 YYEEEE. The V end lost 1 base, the J end lost 7 bases, and 11 bases lay between the germline ends. The CDR3 protein is CASSLNGMAEKLFF. CDR3 nucleotide sequence: TGTGCCAGCAGCTTGAATGGGATGGCTGAAAAACTGTTTTTT.

This clonotype has at least ten counts. This chain connects TRBV5-1 to TRBJ2-1; D unresolved. Germline CDR1 and CDR2: SGHRS and YFSETQ. This CDR3 has 12 amino acids. V gave up 1 base and J gave up 7 bases, with 6 bases separating them. Written as DNA, the CDR3 is TGCGCCAGCAGCTTGAAGCTTAATGAGCAGTTCTTC. Residues: CASSLKLNEQFF. The variable domain in full, completed from reference TRBV5-1 and TRBJ2-1, reads KAGVTQTPRYLIKTRGQQVTLSCSPISGHRSVSWYQQTPGQGLQFLFEYFSETQRNKGNFPGRFSGRQFSNSRSEMNVSTLELGDSALYLCASSLKLNEQFFGPGTRLTVL.

This clonotype was detected only a few times. This chain joins TRBV5-1 and TRBJ1-4; 7 nucleotides agree with TRBD1. The CDR3 covers 14 residues. V trimming: 2 bases; J trimming: 7 bases; junction bases outside the gene matches: 5. Germline CDR1 and CDR2: SGHRS and YFSETQ. CDR3 nucleotides: TGCGCCAGCAGCTTCGACAGGGCCGGTGAAAAACTGTTTTTT. Its translation: CASSFDRAGEKLFF.

The chain joins TRBV4-3 to TRBJ2-2; 9 nucleotides line up with TRBD1. This CDR3 region has 19 residues. Germline values: CDR1 LGHNA, CDR2 YSLEER. V was clipped by 0 bases and J by 1 base; unmatched bases: 9. The CDR3 sequence is CASSQEPNPTGGNTGELFF. CDR3 bases: TGCGCCAGCAGCCAAGAGCCTAACCCGACAGGGGGGAACACCGGGGAGCTGTTTTTT.

This clonotype was picked up a small number of times. The chain joins TRBV27 to TRBJ2-2, with TRBD2 identical over 10 bases. Germline loops: CDR1 MNHEY, CDR2 SMNVEV (reference sequence). CDR3 length: 15 residues. Trimming took 3 bases from V and 6 from J; bases not matched to a gene: 4. CDR3 coding DNA: TGTGCCAGCAGTTTCCTAGCGGGAGAGGCCGGGGAGCTGTTTTTT. Translation gives CASSFLAGEAGELFF.

The sample holds many counts of this clonotype. This rearrangement joins TRBV5-1 to TRBJ2-1, with D perhaps TRBD1 (6 bases). This CDR3 contains 16 residues. Trimming took off 0 bases at V and 1 base at J, with 11 bases between the two ends. CDR1 and CDR2 (germline): SGHRS, YFSETQ. CDR3 sequence reads: CASSLGYRASYNEQFF. Written as DNA, the CDR3 is TGCGCCAGCAGCTTGGGCTACAGGGCTTCCTACAATGAGCAGTTCTTC.

This clonotype was seen only a few times. The V and J genes are TRBV6-5 and TRBJ2-5, with 8 nucleotides matching TRBD1. The CDR3 is made up of 17 amino acids. The ends lost 2 bases at V and 4 bases at J; junction bases unmatched: 12. Germline CDR1 reads MNHEY; CDR2 reads SVGAGI. The CDR3 coding sequence is TGTGCCAGCAGTTACGAGGTCTCGGTAGGGACAGGAGAGACCCAGTACTTC. Amino acid sequence: CASSYEVSVGTGETQYF.

This clonotype came up a few times. The chain uses TRBV5-1 and TRBJ2-1, with 7 bases that match TRBD2. This CDR3 comprises 14 residues. From germline, CDR1 is SGHRS and CDR2 YFSETQ. The V and J ends lost 3 bases and 4 bases, in that order; junction bases with no gene match: 4. The CDR3 nucleotides are TGCGCCAGCAGCTCGGGACTACCGTACAATGAGCAGTTCTTC. Translated: CASSSGLPYNEQFF.

This clonotype was recorded a few times. The V gene is TRBV5-1, the J gene TRBJ2-7; maybe TRBD1 (6 bases). Per the germline V gene, CDR1 is SGHRS and CDR2 is YFSETQ. V was shortened by 3 bases and J by 1 base, with 14 bases between the two germline ends. The CDR3 covers 15 residues. In DNA form, the CDR3 reads TGCGCCAGCAGCTACGGGACACTCGGATCCTACGAGCAGTACTTC. This translates into CASSYGTLGSYEQYF.

This clonotype was detected only a few times. The chain uses TRBV2 and TRBJ2-2, with 10 bases identical to TRBD1. The V gene's germline CDR1 is SNHLY and CDR2 FYNNEI. V lost 8 bases, J lost 0 bases, and 6 bases stayed unmatched. The CDR3 runs to 16 residues. The CDR3 DNA sequence: TGTGCCAGCGTACGGACAGGGGGATCGAACACCGGGGAGCTGTTTTTT. It translates to CASVRTGGSNTGELFF.

This clonotype occurred a few times. This chain links TRBV25-1 with TRBJ2-3; D is perhaps TRBD1 (7 bases). Germline assignment: CDR1 MGHDK and CDR2 SYGVNS. The CDR3 consists of 13 residues. Trimming shortened V by 4 bases and J by 5 bases, and 10 bases separated the two germline ends. CDR3 region: CASSAGGIDTQYF. The CDR3 DNA reads as TGTGCCAGCAGTGCAGGGGGGATAGATACGCAGTATTTT.

This rearrangement joins TRBV12-3 or TRBV12-4 to TRBJ1-1, with a tentative D call TRBD1 (5 bases). Trimming left V 3 bases short and J 8 bases short, with 10 bases between. The CDR3 runs 12 residues. CDR3 residues: CASSFWWGEAFF. As DNA, the CDR3 is TGTGCCAGCAGTTTTTGGTGGGGCGAAGCTTTCTTT.